This section outlines one T cell receptor beta chain sequence together with its context. What it binds is not known. These data come from a study of OX40 agonist ivuxolimab in advanced cancers. Study information: In this cohort, patients received ivuxolimab, an agonistic anti-OX40 (CD134) antibody.

General study findings and limits: More expanded clones were seen, on average, in CD8+ T cells than in CD4+.

V lost 8 bases, J lost 2 bases, and 2 bases stayed unmatched. Germline V gene sequence: CDR1 KGHSH, CDR2 LQKENI. CDR3 length equals 13 residues. The repertoire was sequenced with immunoSEQ multiplex PCR; TCRdb's copy has only in-frame clones and lacks some. The sample consists of approximately 60,000 clones, approximately 80% of them appearing once. This clonotype was obtained from an adult with an advanced solid tumor such as melanoma, head and neck, liver or kidney cancer. This chain links TRBV18 with TRBJ2-3; TRBD1 matches 9 bases. This sample comprised CD4+ or CD8+ T cells sorted from blood, obtained in a trial of the OX40 agonist ivuxolimab. The CDR3 sequence: CASDRGNTDTQYF. The CDR3 bases are TGTGCCAGCGACAGGGGGAACACAGATACGCAGTATTTT.